The 22 T cell receptor beta chains reported below all come from one sample, sequenced in a study of regulatory T cells in long-lasting Graves disease. Building the TCR beta libraries relied on iRepertoire HTBI primers, and CDR3 regions underwent Arm-PCR. TCRdb recomputed calls from the multiplex PCR reads with MiXCR, one row per CDR3 protein. The table has approximately 400,000 distinct CDR3 sequences, 20% to 25% seen once. Indicated time point: persistent/refractory GD, antithyroid drugs over 5 years with positive TRAb. PBMC RNA served as the TCR library source. The starting material was peripheral blood mononuclear cells (PBMCs), obtained when the disease was refractory, from a patient treated with antithyroid drugs. These receptors were collected from a woman aged 40 to 49 with Graves disease.

A word on this clonotype: The CDR3 end shows no conserved phenylalanine or tryptophan, and so a read error is likely. The V and J genes are TRBV10-3 and TRBJ1-1; the D gene is possibly TRBD1 (5 bases). CDR1 and CDR2 (germline): ENHRY, SYGVKD. V was cut by 4 bases and J by 1 base, with 10 bases left in between. This CDR3 has 14 residues. CDR3 sequence reads: CAISVTGPNTEAFL. CDR3 nucleotides: TGTGCCATCAGTGTTACAGGCCCGAACACTGAAGCTTTCCTT.

Ten or more counts support this clonotype. Germline is not matched at one junction end, which may reflect a read error. The chain uses TRBV27 and TRBJ2-5, with 11 bases aligning to TRBD2. The germline CDR1 and CDR2 sequences are MNHEY and SMNVEV (reference sequence). This CDR3 is 15 amino acids long. In DNA, the CDR3 is TGTGTCAGCAGTGTAGGGACTAGCGGACGGGAGACCCAGTACTTC. Translated: CVSSVGTSGRETQYF.

This chain links TRBV19 with TRBJ1-1, with TRBD1 as a possible D gene (6 bases). The CDR3 contains 15 residues. Germline CDR1 is LNHDA and CDR2 is SQIVND (reference sequence). Trimming shortened V by 5 bases and J by 0 bases, and 13 bases separated the two germline ends. DNA of the CDR3: TGTGCCAGTAGTCCCAGGGGACACATGAACACTGAAGCTTTCTTT. It codes for CASSPRGHMNTEAFF.

This clonotype was seen more than once but under ten times. The genes are TRBV29-1 and TRBJ2-4, with 9 bases that match TRBD1. The CDR3 totals 14 residues. Trimming cost V 7 bases and J 2 bases; bases outside gene matches: 6. Germline V gives CDR1 SQVTM, CDR2 ANQGSEA. The CDR3 DNA sequence: TGCAGCGGAGGGGACAGGGAGACCAAAAACATTCAGTACTTC. Translated, it gives CSGGDRETKNIQYF. The full variable domain, rest sourced from reference TRBV29-1 and TRBJ2-4, is SAVISQKPSRDICQRGTSLTIQCQVDSQVTMMFWYRQQPGQSLTLIATANQGSEATYESGFVIDKFPISRPNLTFSTLTVSNMSPEDSSIYLCSGGDRETKNIQYFGAGTRLSVL.

This clonotype has only a few counts. The chain employs TRBV28 and TRBJ1-3, with D hard to call. Germline loops: CDR1 MDHEN, CDR2 SYDVKM. The ends were cut back, 2 bases at V and 0 bases at J, with 8 bases in the middle. The CDR3 totals 15 residues. Here the CDR3 DNA reads TGTGCCAGCAGTTTACAGGTTTACTCTGGAAACACCATATATTTT. Protein sequence: CASSLQVYSGNTIYF.

This clonotype appeared a few times. This chain uses TRBV5-5 with TRBJ2-7; 13 bases are shared with TRBD2. CDR1 and CDR2 (germline): SGHKS, YYEKEE (reference sequence). The CDR3 consists of 15 residues. V gave up 4 bases and J gave up 3 bases; unmatched junction bases: 4. The CDR3 sequence is CASSPGLAGIYEQYF. As DNA, the CDR3 is TGTGCCAGCAGCCCGGGACTAGCGGGGATCTACGAGCAGTACTTC.

This clonotype was recorded many times. Mismatch with germline at one junction end may stem from a read error. The chain has TRBV6-2 or TRBV6-3 and TRBJ1-1; weak D call: TRBD1 (5 bases). Germline loops: CDR1 MNHEY, CDR2 SVGEGT. CDR3 length equals 15 residues. CDR3 in amino acids: CASSEQGRPSGEAFF. Written as DNA, the CDR3 is TGCGCCAGCAGTGAGCAGGGTCGTCCTTCAGGTGAAGCTTTCTTT.

The CDR3 is CASSMGQGSYEQYF. In DNA, the CDR3 is TGTGCCAGTAGTATGGGACAGGGCTCCTACGAGCAGTACTTC. The J gene is TRBJ2-7, the V gene TRBV19; 9 positions agree with TRBD1. Germline V gene sequence: CDR1 LNHDA, CDR2 SQIVND (reference sequence). This CDR3 has 14 amino acids. The junction had 0 bases not matched to a gene; V was cut back by 3 bases and J by 0 bases.

The V gene is TRBV6-2 or TRBV6-3, the J gene TRBJ1-5; no clear D. This CDR3 is built from 15 residues. Germline CDR1 and CDR2: MNHEY and SVGEGT. The V end lost 1 base, the J end lost 4 bases, and 11 bases lay between the germline ends. This chain's CDR3 is CASSYYGPINQPQHF. In nucleotides, the CDR3 is TGTGCCAGCAGTTACTACGGACCGATAAATCAGCCCCAGCATTTT.

This clonotype was seen a few times. A single base separates this from a much larger clone, so it may be a read error. The chain recombines TRBV6-1 with TRBJ2-5; tentative D call: TRBD2 (6 bases). CDR1 and CDR2 from the germline V gene are MNHNS and SASEGT. CDR3 length equals 15 residues. Here the CDR3 reads CASSPEEGRKETQHF. The CDR3 region has the DNA TGTGCCAGCAGTCCCGAGGAGGGGCGGAAAGAGACCCAGCACTTC.

This clonotype was observed at least ten times. The genes are TRBV29-1 and TRBJ1-1; D is unclear. This CDR3 is built from 13 residues. V dropped 2 bases and J dropped 1 base, with 8 bases sitting between them. The germline CDR1 and CDR2 sequences are SQVTM and ANQGSEA. The CDR3 nucleotides are TGCAGCGTTGAACTGGTGGAGAACACTGAAGCTTTCTTT. As protein: CSVELVENTEAFF.

In this sample, this clonotype turned up many times. The chain uses TRBV29-1 and TRBJ2-4; unclear D gene. The CDR3 is 11 amino acids. Per the germline V gene, CDR1 is SQVTM and CDR2 is ANQGSEA. Between the trimmed V and J ends, which lost 3 bases and 2 bases, there was a span of 2 bases. The CDR3 loop is CSVESKNIQYF. The DNA of the CDR3 is TGCAGCGTTGAGTCCAAAAACATTCAGTACTTC.

This clonotype has a count of ten or more. The chain links TRBV27 to TRBJ1-6; the match to TRBD1 covers 7 bases. This CDR3 spans 15 amino acids. Unmatched junction bases numbered 8, after V lost 5 bases and J lost 7 bases. Germline V lookup: CDR1 MNHEY, CDR2 SMNVEV (reference sequence). CDR3 DNA: TGTGCCAGCAGTAAGAACAGGGGCAAAAATTCACCCCTCCACTTT. This sequence encodes CASSKNRGKNSPLHF.

Worth noting for this clonotype: Since a much larger clone is just one base distant, this may be a read error. This sequence joins TRBV28 and TRBJ2-2; TRBD2 matches 7 bases. The CDR3 extends over 16 amino acids. The germline V gene encodes CDR1 MDHEN and CDR2 SYDVKM. CDR3 amino acids: CASSPRLASNTGGLFF. As DNA, the CDR3 is TGTGCCAGCAGTCCACGACTAGCCTCGAACACCGGGGGGCTGTTTTTT.

The rearrangement uses TRBV6-1 and TRBJ2-1; the D gene is possibly TRBD2 (6 bases). The V and J ends lost 6 bases and 8 bases respectively, with 17 bases between them. Germline assignment: CDR1 MNHNS and CDR2 SASEGT. CDR3 size: 14 residues. Here the CDR3 reads CASRPAAGWDEQFF. As DNA, the CDR3 is TGTGCCAGCAGGCCAGCGGCGGGGTGGGATGAGCAGTTCTTC.

Ten or more counts support this clonotype. The V gene is TRBV12-3 or TRBV12-4, the J gene TRBJ2-2; D is ambiguous. The CDR3 totals 16 residues. V dropped 3 bases and J dropped 2 bases, with 13 bases sitting between them. For the CDR3, the DNA is TGTGCCAGCAGTTTGATGGGAAAGACTAACACCGGGGAGCTGTTTTTT. Translated: CASSLMGKTNTGELFF.

This chain uses TRBV7-3 with TRBJ2-3, with D possibly matching TRBD2 (6 bases). CDR3 size: 13 residues. Deletions cut 6 bases from V and 3 bases from J, with 10 bases between. The germline V gene has CDR1 SGHTA and CDR2 FQGTGA. CDR3 sequence (DNA): TGTGCCAGCAGTTCGACTAGGACAGATACGCAGTATTTT. It codes for CASSSTRTDTQYF.

This clonotype was picked up a small number of times. The V and J genes are TRBV20-1 and TRBJ1-5, with D uncertain. With 6 bases removed from V and 4 bases from J, the gap between germline ends came to 13 bases. Germline-derived CDR1 and CDR2 are DFQATT and SNEGSKA (reference sequence). The CDR3 has 13 amino acids. CDR3 residues: CSARAFLNQPQHF. The CDR3 DNA reads TGCAGTGCGAGGGCCTTTTTAAATCAGCCCCAGCATTTT.

This rearrangement joins TRBV2 to TRBJ2-3, with 9 bases aligning to TRBD2. Germline-derived CDR1 and CDR2 are SNHLY and FYNNEI. This CDR3 is 16 amino acids long. After removal of 4 bases from V and 2 bases from J, the junction contained 7 bases not matched to a gene. CDR3 protein: CASSVPTSGYTDTQYF. The CDR3 coding sequence is TGTGCCAGCAGTGTCCCGACTAGCGGTTACACAGATACGCAGTATTTT.

This clonotype has at least ten counts. The rearrangement joins TRBV12-3 or TRBV12-4 to TRBJ1-5, with D unresolved. CDR3 length: 13 amino acids. The V end was cut by 3 bases, the J end by 3 bases, with 6 bases between. CDR3 amino acids: CASSLWDNQPQHF. CDR3 DNA sequence: TGTGCCAGCAGTTTGTGGGACAATCAGCCCCAGCATTTT.

This clonotype was recorded a few times. The chain is built from TRBV28 and TRBJ1-6; 7 bases fit TRBD1. Looked up from germline, CDR1 is MDHEN and CDR2 is SYDVKM. V lost 8 bases, J lost 7 bases, and 5 bases stayed unmatched. The CDR3 totals 13 residues. CDR3 in DNA: TGTGCCAGCCAGGGGGATTTAAATTCACCCCTCCACTTT. Its protein is CASQGDLNSPLHF.

The chain joins TRBV6-1 to TRBJ2-5; perhaps TRBD2 as D (6 bases). V shed 6 bases and J shed 4 bases, with 18 bases lying between them. There are 15 residues in the CDR3. Germline lookup yields CDR1 MNHNS and CDR2 SASEGT. The chain's CDR3 is CASSAHSGTRETQYF. The DNA of the CDR3 is TGTGCCAGCAGCGCCCACTCCGGGACTCGAGAGACCCAGTACTTC.